This TCR beta chain came from a study of identical twins (TCRdb year 2016). For the study in its entirety: TCR alpha and beta repertoires from monozygotic twins, unrelated adults of various ages and cord blood were deep-sequenced to test whether fetal clonotypes persist. To rule out contamination, replicate twin experiments were performed at different times with different library preparation protocols.

Library generation was performed with 5' RACE. Instrument used: Illumina HiSeq 2000. A universal primer binding site was added through template switching, and the final cDNA carried a unique molecular identifier so that TCR cDNA molecules could be counted accurately. Specific primers in the conserved constant-segment region were used to synthesize first-strand cDNA for TCR alpha and beta chains. Each cDNA library was double barcoded, with a SMART-Mk sample barcode plus Illumina barcodes, to control for contamination. Two successive PCR steps introduced TruSeq adapter sequences along with Illumina sample barcodes. TCR alpha and beta cDNA libraries were sequenced on the Illumina HiSeq platform with custom primers. In the original analysis: MiGEC was used to process raw reads and extract unique molecular identifiers, and MiXCR was used to find CDR3 positions. Recombination models were inferred per individual with the repgenHMM and IGoR tools using an EM algorithm. The tcR package in R was used for shared clonotype analysis, with sharing normalized by the product of cloneset sizes. To study raw recombination without the effects of thymic and clonal selection, out-of-frame nonproductive sequences were analyzed. TCRdb trimmed public reads at Q25 via fastp, called clones via MiXCR and kept in-frame beta chains. Each CDR3 protein appears once, grouped with its most common genes and DNA. TCRdb, rather than the study authors, made the V and J calls. This sample lists 450,000 or so distinct CDR3 sequences; 14% were detected once. The ten top clones hold about 0.54% of the sample.

Every donor was a healthy Caucasian. Three pairs of female monozygotic twins, all aged about 18 to 30 years, made up the twin cohort. Positive isolation kits from Invitrogen were used to isolate CD4+ and CD8+ T cell populations. Study-wide findings and limitations: Invariant T cells such as MAIT and iNKT could partly confound zero-insertion analyses, though diverse VJ usage argued against this for most clonotypes. Fewer insertions were carried by abundant cord blood beta clonotypes; a weaker similar trend was observed in young adult naive repertoires, while no such trend was observed in memory repertoires. A weaker excess of twin sharing was found in beta out-of-frame sequences because the signal-to-noise ratio was lowered by fewer shared sequences. Out-of-frame TCR alpha sharing in monozygotic twins was systematically underestimated by recombination models, whereas sharing between unrelated individuals was in agreement with the recombination models. Out-of-frame TCR alpha sequences shared between twins showed an excess of low generation-probability sequences compared with coincidental sharing between unrelated individuals. Conclusions relied on cross-sectional statistical analysis, since the same donors could not be followed over many years.

At the junction V is shortened by 2 bases and J by 6 bases; bases outside the gene matches: 15. Sequences DFQATT (CDR1) and SNEGSKA (CDR2) are obtained from the germline V gene (reference sequence). Its CDR3 holds 17 amino acids, cysteine through phenylalanine. Only CDR3 DNA remains: 51 bases, in frame from the first base. Of note for this clonotype: The antigen this receptor binds is unknown. No base quality information exists; no much larger clone differs at one position.

The data were also submitted as part of a second study, on yellow fever vaccine responses in identical twins. As the second study states: The T cell response to vaccination in identical twins was reported by the authors to appear partly convergent and partly personalized. In the study, vaccine-responding T cell clones were precisely tracked in identical twins.

This sequence uses TRBV20-1 and TRBJ2-1; TRBD2 lines up with 8 middle nucleotides. The sequenced material came from CD4+ T cells sorted from blood. This clonotype originated in a woman in her late teens or twenties in good health. The nucleotides read TGCAGTGCTAGAAGCCTCGGGGGGGCAGGGATAGGCAATGAGCAGTTCTTC. Its protein reads: CSARSLGGAGIGNEQFF.